The 32 T cell receptor beta chains in this list originate from one sample, sequenced in a study of cytomegalovirus exposure and HLA in healthy donors. PCR was performed using 60 Vbeta and 13 Jbeta primers. Repertoires were generated with immunoSEQ multiplex PCR, while TCRdb's copy carries only in-frame clones and drops some. Seen here are about 120,000 clones, around 77% observed once, and the top ten hold approximately 11%. The sequencing input was PBMCs. These receptors originate from a man in his forties or fifties in good health and CMV-seropositive.

This clone was observed once. This rearrangement joins TRBV7-2 to TRBJ1-2; possible D gene TRBD1, 5 bases. The V end lost 7 bases, the J end lost 6 bases, and 21 bases lay between the germline ends. The CDR3 sequence is 15 residues long. Looked up from germline, CDR1 is SGHTA and CDR2 is FQGNSA. CDR3 sequence reads: CASTPQGLGLDGYTF. The CDR3 DNA sequence: TGTGCCAGCACCCCCCAGGGACTTGGTTTGGATGGCTACACCTTC.

V and J are TRBV18 and TRBJ1-3; 9 positions match TRBD1. This CDR3 is 15 amino acids long. Germline V gives CDR1 KGHSH, CDR2 LQKENI. The V and J ends lost 3 bases and 2 bases, in that order; junction bases with no gene match: 2. In nucleotides, the CDR3 is TGTGCCAGCTCACCGGACAGGGGAACTGGAAACACCATATATTTT. It translates to CASSPDRGTGNTIYF.

CDR3 nucleotide sequence: TGTGCCAGCAGCAAAACAGGGGGGCGTCTCCATACGCAGTATTTT. This translates into CASSKTGGRLHTQYF. The V call is TRBV7-2, the J call TRBJ2-3; TRBD1 aligns across 8 bases. CDR1 and CDR2 (germline): SGHTA, FQGNSA. The CDR3 contains 15 residues. The V segment lost 5 bases and the J segment 7 bases; nucleotides outside the gene matches: 11.

This clone was seen more than once but under ten times. The genes are TRBV27 and TRBJ2-2; a possible D gene is TRBD1 (6 bases). Between the trimmed V and J ends, which lost 3 bases and 7 bases, there was a span of 21 bases. From germline, CDR1 is MNHEY and CDR2 SMNVEV (reference sequence). The CDR3 is 17 residues long. CDR3 coding DNA: TGTGCCAGCAGTTTGTATGTAGGCAGGGGAAGGAACGGGGAGCTGTTTTTT. Encoded protein: CASSLYVGRGRNGELFF.

V usage is TRBV7-9 and J usage is TRBJ1-5, with D uncertain. There are 13 residues in the CDR3. Trimming pared 1 base from V and 8 bases from J, leaving 9 bases between. Germline values: CDR1 SEHNR, CDR2 FQNEAQ (reference sequence). CDR3 sequence reads: CASSLDGGEPQHF. The CDR3 nucleotides read TGTGCCAGCAGCTTAGACGGCGGGGAGCCCCAGCATTTT.

The genes are TRBV5-1 and TRBJ2-5; 7 bases align to TRBD1. Trimming at V came to 2 bases and at J to 1 base, leaving 14 bases not matched to a gene. The CDR3 length is 18 residues. Germline V gives CDR1 SGHRS, CDR2 YFSETQ. The CDR3 region has the DNA TGCGCCAGCAGCTTACGCCCCCGAACAGGGGATCTCCAAGAGACCCAGTACTTC. It is translated as CASSLRPRTGDLQETQYF.

This clone was detected only a few times. The sample contains more than one DNA sequence encoding this CDR3. This rearrangement joins TRBV11-2 to TRBJ2-5; TRBD1 aligns across 9 bases. From germline, CDR1 is SGHAT and CDR2 FQNNGV. This CDR3 is built from 13 residues. V shed 5 bases and J 5 bases; nucleotides not matched to a gene: 3. The CDR3 sequence is CASSRDRAETQYF. The CDR3 DNA follows: TGTGCCAGCAGCCGGGACAGGGCCGAGACCCAGTACTTC.

The chain uses TRBV7-9 and TRBJ2-7, with 8 bases aligning to TRBD2. With 3 bases clipped from V and 0 bases from J, the junction kept 7 bases outside the gene matches. The CDR3 extends over 16 amino acids. Germline V CDR1 and CDR2: SEHNR, FQNEAQ (reference sequence). DNA of the CDR3: TGTGCCAGCAGCTTTAGCGGGGCGTCCCTCTCCTACGAGCAGTACTTC. Its translation is CASSFSGASLSYEQYF.

Concerning this clone: Other DNA sequences in this sample translate to the same CDR3. The CDR3 reads CASSRRGNQPQHF. CDR3 nucleotides: TGTGCCAGTAGCCGCCGCGGGAATCAGCCCCAGCATTTT. V usage is TRBV19 and J usage is TRBJ1-5; D ambiguous. Germline CDR1 is LNHDA and CDR2 is SQIVND (reference sequence). V was cut by 6 bases and J by 4 bases, with 10 bases left in between. The CDR3 loop spans 13 amino acids. Drawing the rest from reference TRBV19 and TRBJ1-5, the complete variable domain is DGGITQSPKYLFRKEGQNVTLSCEQNLNHDAMYWYRQDPGQGLRLIYYSQIVNDFQKGDIAEGYSVSREKKESFPLTVTSAQKNPTAFYLCASSRRGNQPQHFGDGTRLSIL.

This clone has a single count. Other nucleotide sequences in the sample specify the same CDR3. The chain employs TRBV19 and TRBJ2-1, with 12 bases aligning to TRBD2. CDR1 is LNHDA and CDR2 is SQIVND in the germline V gene (reference sequence). With 5 bases clipped from V and 4 bases from J, the junction kept 3 bases outside the gene matches. The CDR3 consists of 15 residues. The CDR3 DNA sequence: TGTGCCAGTAGTCCTAGCGGGGGGGAATACAATGAGCAGTTCTTC. Translation gives CASSPSGGEYNEQFF.

CDR3 bases: TGTGCCAGCAGCTTAACAGCGGGGGGGTCCTACGAGCAGTACTTC. This codes for CASSLTAGGSYEQYF. V is TRBV7-2 and J is TRBJ2-7; 10 bases line up with TRBD2. Trimming removed 2 bases from V and 1 base from J; junction bases left unmatched: 2. From germline, CDR1 is SGHTA and CDR2 FQGNSA. This CDR3 has 15 residues.

This clone was seen just once. The chain is built from TRBV9 and TRBJ2-1, with 9 bases that match TRBD2. This CDR3 is built from 18 residues. V trimming: 0 bases; J trimming: 7 bases; junction bases outside the gene matches: 14. Germline CDR1 and CDR2: SGDLS and YYNGEE. CDR3 region: CASSVVRSSGGLLNEQFF. For the CDR3, the DNA is TGTGCCAGCAGCGTAGTAAGGTCCAGCGGGGGGCTCTTAAATGAGCAGTTCTTC.

V and J are TRBV4-3 and TRBJ1-1; 10 bases line up with TRBD1. CDR1 and CDR2 (germline): LGHNA, YSLEER. The CDR3 loop spans 17 amino acids. The J segment lost 10 bases and the V segment lost 0 bases, leaving 14 bases of the junction unmatched. This chain's CDR3 is CASSQDGGQGVRSGAFF. In DNA form, the CDR3 reads TGCGCCAGCAGCCAAGATGGAGGACAGGGGGTGCGTTCCGGAGCTTTCTTT.

The rearrangement joins TRBV7-2 to TRBJ2-1; possibly TRBD2 for D (6 bases). The CDR3 spans 18 residues. Trimming stripped 3 bases from V and 6 bases from J, with 24 bases between. Per germline, CDR1 SGHTA and CDR2 FQGNSA. CDR3 nucleotides: TGTGCCAGCAGCTTCAAACAGACAGCGGCGGGATCTCTCAATGAGCAGTTCTTC. Encoded protein: CASSFKQTAAGSLNEQFF.

As for this clone: A read error may account for a junction end that differs from germline. V and J are TRBV7-3 and TRBJ2-1; 7 positions match TRBD1. CDR1 is SGHTA, CDR2 FQGTGA, per germline. This CDR3 spans 15 amino acids. DNA of the CDR3: TGTGTCAGCAGCTTACAGGGGTCTTACTACAATGAGCAGTTCTTC. Protein product: CVSSLQGSYYNEQFF.

The chain employs TRBV27 and TRBJ1-2; D is perhaps TRBD1 (6 bases). V was cut by 4 bases and J by 4 bases, with 13 bases left in between. The CDR3 runs to 14 residues. Germline V gives CDR1 MNHEY, CDR2 SMNVEV (reference sequence). The CDR3 DNA follows: TGTGCCAGCAGTTCCTCAACAGGGTTCTATGGCTACACCTTC. Amino acids: CASSSSTGFYGYTF.

CDR3 DNA sequence: TGTGCCGTCCACCCCGGCTCTGGGGCCAACGTCCTGACTTTC. Its protein is CAVHPGSGANVLTF. The J gene is TRBJ2-6, the V gene TRBV6-5, with D unresolved. This CDR3 is built from 14 residues. V dropped 11 bases and J dropped 0 bases, with 11 bases sitting between them. Germline V CDR1 and CDR2: MNHEY, SVGAGI.

This clone was counted a single time. The V call is TRBV9, the J call TRBJ2-5; 9 positions match TRBD1. CDR1 and CDR2 (germline): SGDLS, YYNGEE. This CDR3 contains 17 residues. V gave up 4 bases and J gave up 1 base; unmatched junction bases: 11. The CDR3 reads CASSPDPLTGGQETQYF. In DNA form, the CDR3 reads TGTGCCAGCAGCCCCGACCCCCTGACAGGGGGCCAAGAGACCCAGTACTTC.

The rearrangement uses TRBV7-8 and TRBJ1-1, with 9 positions matching TRBD1. Germline V CDR1 and CDR2: SGHVS, FQNEAQ. V lost 5 bases to trimming and J lost 5 bases; unmatched junction nucleotides: 6. The CDR3 runs to 14 residues. CDR3 nucleotides: TGTGCCAGCAGCGAAAGGGACAGGGTTACTGAAGCTTTCTTT. Protein product: CASSERDRVTEAFF.

CDR3 in DNA: TGTGCCATCCGACGACAAGCCTACGAGCAGTACTTC. Translated: CAIRRQAYEQYF. The gene calls are TRBV28 and TRBJ2-7; D unclear. V gave up 10 bases and J gave up 2 bases, with 12 bases separating them. Germline loops: CDR1 MDHEN, CDR2 SYDVKM. The CDR3 sequence is 12 residues long.

J is TRBJ2-7 and V is TRBV11-1; TRBD1 agrees at 8 bases. CDR3 length equals 14 residues. In germline, CDR1 is SGHAT, CDR2 FQDESV (reference sequence). J was trimmed by 2 bases and V by 9 bases; bases with no gene match: 9. CDR3 sequence (DNA): TGTGCCAGTCGGCCTGGACAGGGAGCCTACGAGCAGTACTTC. Amino acids: CASRPGQGAYEQYF. Full variable domain (rest looked up from reference TRBV11-1 and TRBJ2-7): EAEVAQSPRYKITEKSQAVAFWCDPISGHATLYWYRQILGQGPELLVQFQDESVVDDSQLPKDRFSAERLKGVDSTLKIQPAELGDSAMYLCASRPGQGAYEQYFGPGTRLTVT.

V usage is TRBV2 and J usage is TRBJ1-2, with D unresolved. Trimming pared 5 bases from V and 4 bases from J, leaving 14 bases between. The CDR3 has 14 residues. Germline V lookup: CDR1 SNHLY, CDR2 FYNNEI. This CDR3 is CASSPDMLGYGYTF. The CDR3 nucleotides read TGTGCCAGCAGTCCCGACATGTTGGGCTATGGCTACACCTTC.

The chain carries TRBV4-2 and TRBJ2-7, with 13 bases aligning to TRBD2. V shed 2 bases and J 2 bases; nucleotides not matched to a gene: 0. Germline CDR1 reads LGHNA; CDR2 reads YNFKEQ. This CDR3 is 15 amino acids long. The DNA for the CDR3 is TGTGCCAGCAGCCAAACTAGCGGGGGGGCCTACGAGCAGTACTTC. Its translation is CASSQTSGGAYEQYF.

The rearrangement links TRBV7-3 to TRBJ2-3; 14 nucleotides align to TRBD2. CDR3 length: 18 amino acids. V shed 5 bases and J 6 bases; nucleotides not matched to a gene: 13. Germline values: CDR1 SGHTA, CDR2 FQGTGA. Here the CDR3 DNA reads TGTGCCAGCAGCCCCCAGGGACTAGCGGGGGCCCAGGGGGATACGCAGTATTTT. It specifies CASSPQGLAGAQGDTQYF. Full variable domain (outside the CDR3, taken from reference TRBV7-3 and TRBJ2-3): GAGVSQTPSNKVTEKGKYVELRCDPISGHTALYWYRQSLGQGPEFLIYFQGTGAADDSGLPNDRFFAVRPEGSVSTLKIQRTERGDSAVYLCASSPQGLAGAQGDTQYFGPGTRLTVL.

The V call is TRBV5-8, the J call TRBJ1-2; 8 nucleotides line up with TRBD1. CDR3 length equals 14 residues. The V gene's germline CDR1 is SGHTS and CDR2 YDEGEE. Germline trimming cut 6 bases from V and 4 bases from J; bases unmatched to any gene: 8. CDR3 in DNA: TGTGCCAGCATCCACAGGGGGATCACCTATGGCTACACCTTC. Encoded protein: CASIHRGITYGYTF.

The rearrangement joins TRBV28 to TRBJ2-7; D is ambiguous. The CDR3 loop spans 12 amino acids. Looked up from germline, CDR1 is MDHEN and CDR2 is SYDVKM. V was pared by 3 bases and J by 5 bases, with 8 bases between. For the CDR3, the DNA is TGTGCCAGCAGTTTCTTCAGGCACGAGCAGTACTTC. Translating gives CASSFFRHEQYF.

This clone has only a few counts. The V call is TRBV4-1, the J call TRBJ1-1; no clear D. This CDR3 comprises 15 residues. Per the germline V gene, CDR1 is MGHRA and CDR2 is YSYEKL. V lost 0 bases and J lost 4, with 12 bases in between. CDR3 sequence (DNA): TGCGCCAGCAGCCAAGATAGTAGTGCGGGCACTGAAGCTTTCTTT. Protein sequence: CASSQDSSAGTEAFF.

Details on this clone: One end of the junction fails to match germline, which may point to a read error. J is TRBJ1-3 and V is TRBV7-9, with unresolved D. The CDR3 is 11 amino acids. CDR1 SEHNR and CDR2 FQNEAQ come from the germline V gene (reference sequence). The CDR3 is CSSILGNTIYF. The CDR3 DNA reads TGTTCCAGCATCCTTGGAAACACCATATATTTT.

The V gene is TRBV6-6, the J gene TRBJ1-5; D perhaps matches TRBD1 (6 bases). The CDR3 sequence is 16 residues long. The germline CDR1 and CDR2 sequences are MNHNY and SVGAGI (reference sequence). Trimming pared 3 bases from V and 6 bases from J, leaving 18 bases between. Here the CDR3 reads CASSYGGRPQGQPQHF. DNA for the CDR3: TGTGCCAGCAGTTATGGGGGCAGGCCACAGGGTCAGCCCCAGCATTTT.

The J gene is TRBJ1-2, the V gene TRBV19, with unresolved D. V was clipped by 9 bases and J by 1 base, with 12 bases between them. CDR3 length equals 13 residues. Germline CDR1 is LNHDA and CDR2 is SQIVND (reference sequence). The CDR3 spells CASAALSNYGYTF. In DNA form, the CDR3 reads TGTGCCAGCGCCGCATTGAGTAACTATGGCTACACCTTC.

The chain recombines TRBV7-6 with TRBJ2-3; 7 nucleotides agree with TRBD2. After removal of 5 bases from V and 1 base from J, the junction contained 3 bases not matched to a gene. CDR3 size: 14 residues. The germline V gene encodes CDR1 SGHVS and CDR2 FNYEAQ. The CDR3 reads CASSPTSRTDTQYF. CDR3 DNA: TGTGCCAGCAGCCCGACTAGCCGCACAGATACGCAGTATTTT.

V usage is TRBV29-1 and J usage is TRBJ2-6; possible D gene TRBD1, 5 bases. CDR1 SQVTM and CDR2 ANQGSEA come from the germline V gene. Trimming took off 6 bases at V and 2 bases at J, with 14 bases between the two ends. The length of the CDR3 is 15 residues. CDR3 DNA sequence: TGCAGCGTGAAAGGGGCCAGACCTGGGGCCAACGTCCTGACTTTC. Translated, it gives CSVKGARPGANVLTF.